A single T cell receptor beta chain is shown here with its context. The sample comes from a study of technical replicates of blood from a handful of donors. The V gene's germline CDR1 is PRHDT and CDR2 FYEKMQ (reference sequence). The J segment lost 3 bases and the V segment lost 5 bases, leaving 5 bases of the junction unmatched. The CDR3 runs 14 residues. TCRdb's table, derived via immunoSEQ multiplex PCR, lists solely in-frame clones and lacks some. This sample has about 66,000 clones, with over 75% found just once. Sequencing input: PBMCs. The chain is built from TRBV13 and TRBJ2-7, with 9 nucleotides matching TRBD1. The source of this sequence is a human donor in good health. Some clones in this sample may be carry-over from other donors' samples. The CDR3 region has the DNA TGTGCCAGCAGCCCCGGACAGGGGTACTACGAGCAGTACTTC. It specifies CASSPGQGYYEQYF. The full variable domain, with the rest looked up from reference TRBV13 and TRBJ2-7, is AAGVIQSPRHLIKEKRETATLKCYPIPRHDTVYWYQQGPGQDPQFLISFYEKMQSDKGSIPDRFSAQQFSDYHSELNMSSLELGDSALYFCASSPGQGYYEQYFGPGTRLTVT.